Described below is a single T cell receptor (beta chain) sequence and its context. There are many counts of this clonotype. Its antigen specificity is not known. Nothing much larger sits one base from this clone, and base qualities are not available. V is reduced by 4 bases and J by 6 bases, leaving a spacing of 9 bases between them. From the germline V gene, CDR1 is SNHLY and CDR2 is FYNNEI. The CDR3 runs 12 amino acids, cysteine and phenylalanine included. The CDR3 DNA has 36 bases and is translated from base 1. This sample was sequenced with an Illumina Genome Analyzer IIx. TCRdb reprocessing: public reads trimmed at Q25 with fastp, clones called with MiXCR, in-frame beta chains kept. Rows merge per CDR3 protein into single entries with the most common DNA and genes. The sample data list around 50,000 distinct CDR3 sequences, and under 8.5% of these were observed just once. 15% to 20% of the sample is held by the ten biggest clonotypes.

This sample stems from a study of patients with pleural tuberculosis (dated by TCRdb to the mid-2010s). The rearranged segments are TRBV2 and TRBJ1-1, with TRBD1 as a weak D call on 5 bases. The TCR comes from a human donor with pleural tuberculosis. The CDR3 corresponds to CASSVRGAEAFF. The bases read TGTGCCAGCAGTGTTAGGGGCGCTGAAGCTTTCTTT.